This is a list of T cell receptor beta chains from one sample in a study of T cells after yellow fever vaccination. TCRdb recomputed calls from the 5' RACE reads with MiXCR, one row per CDR3 protein. The table shows 280,000 or so distinct CDR3 sequences, with around 10% occurring only once. The sample here was CD4+ T cells sorted from PBMCs, taken 5 days after the yellow fever booster vaccination. The receptor source for this set is a man younger than 35 who received the YFV17D yellow fever vaccine. Each CDR3 is given with its conserved first and last residue. The order of the fields is V gene, clone size, D gene, J gene, CDR3 protein, CDR3 DNA. The D gene is left open where the match is weak. The listing skips clone size in some rows; elsewhere it reads once, few, many or a size class.

>TRBV12-3/TRBV12-4|many|.|TRBJ2-5
CASSLNWIQETQYF
TGTGCCAGCAGTTTAAACTGGATACAAGAGACCCAGTACTTC
>TRBV9|.|TRBD2|TRBJ2-5
CASSVAEGRGETQYF
TGTGCCAGCAGCGTAGCTGAGGGGAGGGGAGAGACCCAGTACTTC
>TRBV7-8|few|.|TRBJ2-3
CASSLNTVGDTQYF
TGTGCCAGCAGCTTAAATACAGTAGGAGATACGCAGTATTTT
>TRBV6-5|many|TRBD1|TRBJ2-7
CASSPQQGARYEQYF
TGTGCCAGCAGTCCCCAACAGGGGGCTAGATACGAGCAGTACTTC
>TRBV15|few|.|TRBJ1-2
CATSRDSAGYHTF
TGTGCCACCAGCAGAGATTCGGCAGGGTACCACACCTTC
>TRBV7-2|few|TRBD2|TRBJ2-7
CASSLLAGDRYEQYF
TGTGCCAGCAGCTTATTAGCGGGGGACCGCTACGAGCAGTACTTC
>TRBV18|.|.|TRBJ2-7
CASSPADASYEQYF
TGTGCCAGCTCACCTGCGGACGCCTCCTACGAGCAGTACTTC
>TRBV29-1|.|.|TRBJ2-5
CSVGSSQETQYF
TGCAGCGTTGGTAGCAGCCAAGAGACCCAGTACTTC
>TRBV3-1|.|.|TRBJ1-5
CASSQDATSQPQHF
TGTGCCAGCAGCCAAGATGCTACCTCCCAGCCCCAGCATTTT
>TRBV20-1|.|.|TRBJ1-1
CSTNNPRANTEAFF
TGCAGTACCAACAACCCCAGGGCGAACACTGAAGCTTTCTTT
>TRBV4-1|.|TRBD1|TRBJ1-5
CASGSTGKLQPQHF
TGCGCCAGCGGATCGACAGGGAAATTACAGCCCCAGCATTTT
>TRBV20-1|many|TRBD1|TRBJ1-2
CSATHRDRVIYGYTF
TGCAGTGCTACCCACCGGGACAGGGTTATCTATGGCTACACCTTC
>TRBV5-1|few|TRBD2|TRBJ2-3
CASSLEREGTDTQYF
TGCGCCAGCAGCTTGGAGCGGGAAGGGACAGATACGCAGTATTTT
>TRBV7-9|many|.|TRBJ1-2
CASSFPNYGYTF
TGTGCCAGCAGCTTCCCAAACTATGGCTACACCTTC
>TRBV5-1|.|.|TRBJ2-2
CASSLARRGGELFF
TGCGCCAGCAGTCTCGCTAGAAGGGGCGGGGAGCTGTTTTTT
>TRBV20-1|few|.|TRBJ2-3
CSGPSTDTQYF
TGCAGTGGGCCTAGCACAGATACGCAGTATTTT
>TRBV20-1|many|.|TRBJ1-5
CSAGKPTQPQHF
TGCAGTGCTGGGAAGCCCACCCAGCCCCAGCATTTT
>TRBV12-3/TRBV12-4|few|.|TRBJ1-2
CASSQTTGPYGYTF
TGTGCCAGCAGTCAGACGACAGGCCCCTATGGCTACACCTTC
>TRBV6-4|.|TRBD1|TRBJ1-4
CASSPSGTGVEKLFF
TGTGCCAGCAGCCCCTCCGGGACAGGGGTCGAAAAACTGTTTTTT
>TRBV18|few|.|TRBJ1-1
CASSPNSNVRGEVFF
TGTGCCAGCTCACCAAATTCAAATGTGAGAGGAGAAGTTTTCTTT
>TRBV6-2/TRBV6-3|few|.|TRBJ1-2
CASSLDGPAFGYTF
TGTGCCAGCAGTTTAGACGGACCCGCCTTCGGCTACACCTTC
>TRBV5-4|few|.|TRBJ1-1
CASSSDWTEAFF
TGTGCCAGCAGCTCGGACTGGACTGAAGCTTTCTTT
>TRBV9|few|.|TRBJ2-3
CASSYTGGRPDTQYF
TGTGCCAGCAGCTATACCGGGGGGCGGCCAGATACGCAGTATTTT
>TRBV7-2|.|.|TRBJ2-1
CASSLGGGGYNEQFF
TGTGCCAGCAGCTTAGGTGGGGGAGGATACAATGAGCAGTTCTTC
>TRBV5-1|many|TRBD1|TRBJ1-4
CASTEGAPNEKLFF
TGCGCCAGCACCGAGGGGGCCCCTAATGAAAAACTGTTTTTT
>TRBV7-2|.|.|TRBJ2-3
CASSLEAENTQYF
TGTGCCAGCAGCTTAGAAGCCGAAAATACGCAGTATTTT
>TRBV5-6|few|.|TRBJ2-5
CASSLYATETQYF
TGTGCCAGCAGCTTGTACGCGACGGAGACCCAGTACTTC
>TRBV5-1|many|.|TRBJ2-3
CASSLGARGDTQYF
TGCGCCAGCAGCTTGGGGGCCCGGGGCGACACGCAGTATTTT
>TRBV4-3|few|.|TRBJ2-3
CASSQEWGADTQYF
TGCGCCAGCAGCCAAGAATGGGGGGCAGATACGCAGTATTTT
>TRBV7-9|few|TRBD2|TRBJ2-1
CASSLSLAGAGEEQFF
TGTGCCAGCAGCTTGTCACTAGCGGGGGCCGGGGAGGAGCAGTTCTTC
>TRBV5-1|.|TRBD1|TRBJ2-7
CASSHGTGSYEQYF
TGCGCCAGCAGCCACGGGACAGGGTCGTACGAGCAGTACTTC
>TRBV28|few|TRBD1|TRBJ1-4
CASLPSKGAGEKLFF
TGTGCCAGCCTCCCATCTAAGGGGGCTGGGGAAAAACTGTTTTTT
>TRBV7-8|.|.|TRBJ1-2
CASSSGGAYGYTF
TGTGCCAGCAGCTCGGGAGGGGCATATGGCTACACCTTC
>TRBV3-1|.|.|TRBJ1-1
CASSTRQIRTEAFF
TGTGCCAGCAGCACTCGGCAGATTAGGACTGAAGCTTTCTTT
>TRBV19|few|TRBD2|TRBJ2-2
CASKTGTTNTGELFF
TGTGCCAGTAAGACCGGGACTACGAACACCGGGGAGCTGTTTTTT
>TRBV7-2|.|.|TRBJ1-3
CASSLWGRGNTIYF
TGTGCCAGCAGCTTATGGGGCAGGGGAAACACCATATATTTT
>TRBV2|.|.|TRBJ1-2
CASIPDEAGYTF
TGTGCCAGCATACCGGACGAAGCGGGCTACACCTTC
>TRBV7-2|few|.|TRBJ2-4
CASSLRGENIQYF
TGTGCCAGCAGCTTAAGAGGGGAAAACATTCAGTACTTC
>TRBV5-1|.|TRBD1|TRBJ2-7
CASSLSIVRDRGEQYF
TGCGCCAGCAGCTTGTCTATCGTTCGGGACAGGGGCGAGCAGTACTTC
>TRBV5-5|.|TRBD2|TRBJ2-1
CASSPSAGAYNEQFF
TGTGCCAGCAGCCCGTCCGCGGGGGCCTACAATGAGCAGTTCTTC
>TRBV4-3|.|.|TRBJ2-5
CASSHGGGGGAEETQYF
TGCGCCAGCAGCCACGGCGGGGGAGGGGGCGCCGAGGAGACCCAGTACTTC
>TRBV6-2/TRBV6-3|.|.|TRBJ2-2
CASSYQGGRVTGELFF
TGTGCCAGCAGTTACCAAGGGGGACGTGTCACCGGGGAGCTGTTTTTT